Included here is one T cell receptor beta chain sequence, with context. This clonotype was found a few times. Its binding antigen is unknown. Per-nucleotide qualities are absent, and no much larger clonotype sits a single base away. The sample is drawn from a study of tumor-infiltrating lymphocytes in primary liver carcinoma (dated by TCRdb to 2016 to 2017). As for the study more broadly: About five patients with histopathologically diagnosed primary liver carcinoma underwent surgical resection in China between November 2015 and March 2016. Technical replicate repertoires showed high reproducibility, with mean shared-clone rates roughly 0.87 and correlation coefficients above 0.95. A total of 35 specimens from 5 patients, comprising around 25 tumor regions, 5 adjacent noncancerous liver tissues and 5 peripheral blood samples, were covered by TCRbeta repertoire sequencing. The five patients had tumors staged T1-T3 N0M0, with maximum diameters ranging from 4.2 to 10 cm. Of the five patients (three men and two women, aged 30 to 69 years), four had hepatocellular carcinoma and one had combined HCC and intrahepatic cholangiocarcinoma. For each liver tumor, the study sampled five regions along with adjacent normal tissue and blood, and applied TCRbeta repertoire sequencing, expression microarrays and whole-exome sequencing. Samples yielded roughly 3.5 to 8 million productive TCRbeta reads; read depth did not differ significantly between tissue types. What the study reported, not specific to this receptor: Comparison of CD4+ and CD8+ T cell repertoires was precluded by the use of bulk unsorted samples. A significantly larger repertoire fraction was made up by the top 250 clones in tumors than in blood (p = 0.039). Consistent with antigen-driven expansion, pairs of tumor regions showed higher repertoire overlap (mean around 36%) than either tumor-adjacent pairs (around 17%) or tumor-blood pairs (about 15%). With just a handful of patients in the study, the authors point out that the findings should be validated in a larger study. Only the TCR beta chain was sequenced, which likely underestimates true repertoire diversity because unpaired alpha chains were not captured.

V trim: 4 bases; J trim: 2 bases; unmatched bases: 3. The CDR3 holds 13 amino acids from the cysteine to the phenylalanine. The CDR3 DNA has 39 bases and is translated from base 1. Taken from the germline V gene (reference sequence), the CDR1 and CDR2 loops are SGHNT and YYREEE. TCRbeta-specific cDNA was reverse-transcribed from roughly 500 ng total RNA using a constant-region primer and ProtoScript II reverse transcriptase. Three nested multiplex PCR rounds, following a slightly modified ARM-PCR procedure, were used to build the TCRbeta libraries. Each of the first two PCR rounds ran for approximately 10 cycles and used multiplex TRBV1-TRBV30 forward primers together with a Cbeta reverse primer. Sample barcodes and Illumina adapters were attached in a final 25-cycle PCR using Deep VentR polymerase. Before sequencing, amplicons between 200 and 500 bp were purified from gel using a QIAquick gel extraction kit. An Illumina HiSeq 2500 was used to sequence the TCRbeta amplicons, generating 250-bp paired-end reads. In the paper's pipeline: Quality trimming of reads was performed with Trimmomatic v0.33, and paired reads were merged with FLASH v1.2.11 so that full CDR3 sequences could be recovered. MiGEC v1.2.1b assigned V, D and J germline segments to the rearranged TCRbeta sequences. Clonotype statistics, along with Shannon-Wiener diversity indices, were calculated using VDJtools v1.0.0. Except for diversity analysis, only the 250 most abundant clonotypes of each sample were used in subsequent analyses to reduce sampling bias. The raw public data were reprocessed by TCRdb itself: fastp quality trimming at Q25, MiXCR clonotype calling, in-frame beta chains only. A single entry per CDR3 protein holds the most common genes and DNA from its merged rows. The V and J calls were not made by the authors but by TCRdb's processing. Counted in this sample were 300,000 to 350,000 distinct CDR3 sequences; about three fifths of them appeared once. The ten largest clones represent over 15% of the sample.

TRIzol reagent was used to extract blood RNA from unsorted whole blood, while the DNeasy Blood & Tissue kit provided the germline DNA. Chronic HBV infection was present in the patients, and the patients were treatment-naive at sampling. Around 4 milliliters of peripheral blood were collected into K2EDTA tubes before surgery. The material sequenced was peripheral blood. The rearranged chain carries TRBV5-4 and TRBJ2-7, and 7 junctional nucleotides match TRBD2. The receptor comes from a woman aged 25 to 39 with primary liver carcinoma and hepatitis B virus infection. The nucleotide sequence reads as follows: TGTGCCAGCAGCAGCGGGACCACCTACGAGCAGTACTTC. This codes for CASSSGTTYEQYF. The variable domain in full, with residues beyond the CDR3 obtained from the reference TRBV5-4 and TRBJ2-7 genes, is ETGVTQSPTHLIKTRGQQVTLRCSSQSGHNTVSWYQQALGQGPQFIFQYYREEENGRGNFPPRFSGLQFPNYSSELNVNALELDDSALYLCASSSGTTYEQYFGPGTRLTVT.